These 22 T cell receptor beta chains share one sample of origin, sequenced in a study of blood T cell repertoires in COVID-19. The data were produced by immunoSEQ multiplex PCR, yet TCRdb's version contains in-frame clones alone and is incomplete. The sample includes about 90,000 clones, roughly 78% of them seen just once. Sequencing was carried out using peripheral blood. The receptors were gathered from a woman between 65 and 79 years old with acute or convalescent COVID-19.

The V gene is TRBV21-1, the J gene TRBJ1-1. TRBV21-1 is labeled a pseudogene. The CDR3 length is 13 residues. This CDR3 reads CASSKWRNTEAFF. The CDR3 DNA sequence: TGTGCCAGCAGCAAGTGGAGGAACACTGAAGCTTTCTTT.

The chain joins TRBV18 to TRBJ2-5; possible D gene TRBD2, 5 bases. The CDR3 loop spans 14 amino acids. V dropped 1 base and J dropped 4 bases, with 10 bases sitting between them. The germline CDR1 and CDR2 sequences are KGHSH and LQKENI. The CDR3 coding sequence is TGTGCCAGCTCACCACTGAGGGTTGGAGAGACCCAGTACTTC. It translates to CASSPLRVGETQYF.

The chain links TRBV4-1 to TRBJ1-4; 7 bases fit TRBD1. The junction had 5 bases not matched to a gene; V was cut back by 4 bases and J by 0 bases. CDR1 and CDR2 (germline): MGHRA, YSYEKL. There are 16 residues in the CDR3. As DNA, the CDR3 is TGCGCCAGCAGCCGCGACAGGGATCCAACTAATGAAAAACTGTTTTTT. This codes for CASSRDRDPTNEKLFF.

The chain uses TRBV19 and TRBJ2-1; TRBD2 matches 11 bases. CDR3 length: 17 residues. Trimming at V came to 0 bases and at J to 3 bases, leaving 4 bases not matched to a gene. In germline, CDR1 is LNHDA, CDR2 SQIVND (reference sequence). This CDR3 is CASSIDLAGGLYNEQFF. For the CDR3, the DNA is TGTGCCAGTAGTATAGATCTAGCGGGGGGCCTCTACAATGAGCAGTTCTTC.

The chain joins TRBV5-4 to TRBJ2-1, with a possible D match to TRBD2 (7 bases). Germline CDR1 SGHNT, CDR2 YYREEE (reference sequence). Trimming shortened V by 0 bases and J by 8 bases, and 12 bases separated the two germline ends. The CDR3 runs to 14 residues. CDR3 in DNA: TGTGCCAGCAGCTTGGCCGGGGGGCCTGATGAGCAGTTCTTC. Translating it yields CASSLAGGPDEQFF.

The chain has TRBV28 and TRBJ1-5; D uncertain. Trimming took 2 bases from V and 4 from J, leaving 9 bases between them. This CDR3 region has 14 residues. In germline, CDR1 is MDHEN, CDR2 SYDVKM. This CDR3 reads CASSLVGRNQPQHF. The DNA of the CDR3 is TGTGCCAGCAGTTTAGTGGGGAGGAATCAGCCCCAGCATTTT.

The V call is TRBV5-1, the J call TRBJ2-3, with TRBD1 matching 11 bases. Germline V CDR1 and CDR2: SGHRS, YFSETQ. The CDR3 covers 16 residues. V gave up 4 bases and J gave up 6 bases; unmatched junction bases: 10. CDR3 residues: CASSIQGQGAGDTQYF. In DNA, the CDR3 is TGCGCCAGCAGCATTCAAGGACAGGGGGCTGGGGATACGCAGTATTTT.

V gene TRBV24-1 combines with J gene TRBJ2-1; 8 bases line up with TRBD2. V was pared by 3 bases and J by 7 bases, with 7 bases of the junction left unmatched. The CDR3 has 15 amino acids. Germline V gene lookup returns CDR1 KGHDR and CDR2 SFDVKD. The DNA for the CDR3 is TGTGCCACCAGTGATCCTGGGACTAGGGGGAATGAGCAGTTCTTC. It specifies CATSDPGTRGNEQFF.

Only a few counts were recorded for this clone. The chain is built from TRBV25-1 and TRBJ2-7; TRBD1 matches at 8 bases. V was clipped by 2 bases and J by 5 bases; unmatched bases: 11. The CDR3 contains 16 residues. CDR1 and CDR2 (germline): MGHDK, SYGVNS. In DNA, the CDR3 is TGTGCCAGCAGTGAACTCCCTGGACAGGGACAGGACGAGCAGTACTTC. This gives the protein CASSELPGQGQDEQYF.

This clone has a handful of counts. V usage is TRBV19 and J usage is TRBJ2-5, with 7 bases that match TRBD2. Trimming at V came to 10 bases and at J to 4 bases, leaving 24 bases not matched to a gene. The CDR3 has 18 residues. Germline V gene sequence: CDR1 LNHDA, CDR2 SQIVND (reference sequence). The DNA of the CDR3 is TGTGCCAAACTTCTAGGGCAGGGAGGGATAAGGTACCCAGAGACCCAGTACTTC. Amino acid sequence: CAKLLGQGGIRYPETQYF.

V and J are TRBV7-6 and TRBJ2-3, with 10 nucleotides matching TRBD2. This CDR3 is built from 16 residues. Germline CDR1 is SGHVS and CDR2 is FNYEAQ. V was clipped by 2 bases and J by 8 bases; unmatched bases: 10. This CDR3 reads CASSLITSGTGGTQYF. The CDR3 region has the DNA TGTGCCAGCAGCTTAATAACTAGCGGGACCGGCGGTACGCAGTATTTT.

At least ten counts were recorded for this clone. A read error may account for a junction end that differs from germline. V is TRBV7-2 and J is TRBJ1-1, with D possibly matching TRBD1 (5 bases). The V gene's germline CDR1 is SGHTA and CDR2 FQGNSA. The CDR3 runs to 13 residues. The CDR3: CASRFQGDTEAFF. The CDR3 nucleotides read TGTGCCAGCCGCTTCCAAGGGGACACTGAAGCTTTCTTT.

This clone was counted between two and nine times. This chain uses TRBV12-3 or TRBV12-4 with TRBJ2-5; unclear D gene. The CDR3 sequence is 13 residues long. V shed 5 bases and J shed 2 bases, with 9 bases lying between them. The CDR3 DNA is TGTGCCAGCAGTCCCTGGGCACAAGAGACCCAGTACTTC. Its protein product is CASSPWAQETQYF.

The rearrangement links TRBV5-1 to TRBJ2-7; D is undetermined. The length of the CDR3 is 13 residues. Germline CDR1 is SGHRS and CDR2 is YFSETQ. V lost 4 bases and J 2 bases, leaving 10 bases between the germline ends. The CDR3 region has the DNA TGCGCCAGCAGCACGTCGTCGGCCTACGAGCAGTACTTC. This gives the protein CASSTSSAYEQYF.

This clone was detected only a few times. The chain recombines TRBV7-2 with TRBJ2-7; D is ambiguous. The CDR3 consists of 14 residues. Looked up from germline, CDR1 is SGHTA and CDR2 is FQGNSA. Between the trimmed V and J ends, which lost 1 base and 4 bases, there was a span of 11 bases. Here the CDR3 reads CASSLGVERYEQYF. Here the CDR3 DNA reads TGTGCCAGCAGCTTAGGGGTAGAGAGGTACGAGCAGTACTTC.

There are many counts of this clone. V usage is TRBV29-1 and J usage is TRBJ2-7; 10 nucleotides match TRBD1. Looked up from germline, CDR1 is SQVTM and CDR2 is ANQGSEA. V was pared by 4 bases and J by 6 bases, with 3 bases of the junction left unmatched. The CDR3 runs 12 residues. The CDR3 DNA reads TGCAGCGTTGGAGGGACAGGGGCCGAGCAGTACTTC. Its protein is CSVGGTGAEQYF.

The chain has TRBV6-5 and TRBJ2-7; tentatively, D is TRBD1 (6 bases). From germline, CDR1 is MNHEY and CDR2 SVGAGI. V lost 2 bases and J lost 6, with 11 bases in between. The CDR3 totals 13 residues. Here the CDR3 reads CASSYKQGGEQYF. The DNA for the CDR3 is TGTGCCAGCAGTTACAAACAGGGTGGCGAGCAGTACTTC.

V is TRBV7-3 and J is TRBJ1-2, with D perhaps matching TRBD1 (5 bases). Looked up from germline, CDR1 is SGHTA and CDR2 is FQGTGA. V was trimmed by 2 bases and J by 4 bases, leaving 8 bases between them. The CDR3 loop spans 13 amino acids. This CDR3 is CASSLWGGYGYTF. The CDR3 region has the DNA TGTGCCAGCAGCTTATGGGGGGGCTATGGCTACACCTTC.

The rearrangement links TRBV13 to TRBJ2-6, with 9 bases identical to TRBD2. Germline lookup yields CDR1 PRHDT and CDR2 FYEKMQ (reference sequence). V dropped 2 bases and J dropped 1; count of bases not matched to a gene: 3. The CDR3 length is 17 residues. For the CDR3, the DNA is TGTGCCAGCAGCTTACAGCGGGGGGTTTCTGGGGCCAACGTCCTGACTTTC. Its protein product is CASSLQRGVSGANVLTF.

The CDR3 reads CASSPKRGGQPQHF. CDR3 sequence (DNA): TGTGCCAGCAGCCCAAAGCGGGGTGGGCAGCCCCAGCATTTT. V gene TRBV7-2 combines with J gene TRBJ1-5; D ambiguous. Germline values: CDR1 SGHTA, CDR2 FQGNSA. This CDR3 comprises 14 residues. Between the trimmed V and J ends, which lost 5 bases and 7 bases, there was a span of 15 bases.

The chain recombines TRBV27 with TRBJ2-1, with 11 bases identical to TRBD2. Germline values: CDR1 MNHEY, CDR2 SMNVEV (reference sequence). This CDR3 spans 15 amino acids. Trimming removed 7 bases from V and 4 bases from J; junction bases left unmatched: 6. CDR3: CASTIVAGGYNEQFF. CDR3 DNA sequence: TGTGCCAGCACTATCGTAGCGGGAGGGTACAATGAGCAGTTCTTC.

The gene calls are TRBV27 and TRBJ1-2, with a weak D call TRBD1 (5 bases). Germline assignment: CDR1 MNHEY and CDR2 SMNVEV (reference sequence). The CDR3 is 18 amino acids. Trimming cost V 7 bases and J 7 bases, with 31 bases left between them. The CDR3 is CASTLREGGGVRVPGYTF. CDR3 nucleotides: TGTGCCAGCACTCTCCGGGAGGGTGGGGGTGTACGGGTCCCTGGCTACACCTTC.